This T cell receptor (beta chain) derives from a study of CD8 T cells in ankylosing spondylitis. V was cut by 0 bases and J by 4 bases, with 18 bases left in between. The CDR3 sequence is 17 residues long. Germline CDR1 reads LGHNA; CDR2 reads YSLEER. TCRdb passed the 5' RACE reads through MiXCR, listing each CDR3 protein once. The repertoire holds fewer than 200,000 distinct CDR3 sequences, with approximately 10% as singletons. The rearrangement links TRBV4-3 to TRBJ1-1; possible D gene TRBD1, 5 bases. The receptor comes from a female donor with ankylosing spondylitis or in good health (not recorded which). The sequenced sample was blood, either unsorted or a sorted T cell fraction (not recorded which). CDR3 sequence reads: CASSQDVGVGGITEAFF. CDR3 DNA sequence: TGCGCCAGCAGCCAAGATGTCGGGGTGGGGGGAATCACTGAAGCTTTCTTT.